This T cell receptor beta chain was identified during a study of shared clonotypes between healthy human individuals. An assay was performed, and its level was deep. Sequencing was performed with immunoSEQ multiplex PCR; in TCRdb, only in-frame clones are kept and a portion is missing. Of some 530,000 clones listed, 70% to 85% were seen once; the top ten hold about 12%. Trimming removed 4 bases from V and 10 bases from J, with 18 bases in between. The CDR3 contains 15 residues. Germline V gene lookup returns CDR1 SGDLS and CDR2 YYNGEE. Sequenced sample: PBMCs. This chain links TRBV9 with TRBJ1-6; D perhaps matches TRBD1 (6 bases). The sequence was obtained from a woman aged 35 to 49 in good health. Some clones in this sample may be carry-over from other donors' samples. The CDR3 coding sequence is TGTGCCAGCAGCCGGATGGGCAGGGGAGGGTCACCCCTCCACTTT. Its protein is CASSRMGRGGSPLHF. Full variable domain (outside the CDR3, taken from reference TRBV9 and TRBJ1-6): DSGVTQTPKHLITATGQRVTLRCSPRSGDLSVYWYQQSLDQGLQFLIQYYNGEERAKGNILERFSAQQFPDLHSELNLSSLELGDSALYFCASSRMGRGGSPLHFGNGTRLTVT.